This T cell receptor (beta chain) was captured by sequencing in a study of shared clonotypes between healthy human individuals. Whole-study context: The study used three CD4 naive, three CD4 memory, two CD8 naive and one CD8 memory plate per donor.

CDR3 length equals 15 residues. With 0 bases removed from V and 1 base from J, the gap between germline ends came to 10 bases. Germline loops: CDR1 SGHNT, CDR2 YYREEE (reference sequence). Note on this clone: No antigen is known for it.

Points from the study as a whole: Estimated richness was generally greater in naive than memory subsets.

The method was immunoSEQ multiplex PCR; TCRdb's version includes in-frame clones alone and lacks a portion of them. The table records 2 million to 3 million clones, approximately 93% of them present only once. The J gene is TRBJ1-2, the V gene TRBV5-4; D is undetermined. The sequence derives from a man between 18 and 29 years old in good health. Some clones in this sample may be carry-over from other donors' samples. What was sequenced was naive CD4+ T cells from PBMCs. Subset here: CD45RA+ positively selected. CDR3 sequence reads: CASSLEARLNYGYTF. CDR3 nucleotides: TGTGCCAGCAGCTTGGAGGCAAGACTTAACTATGGCTACACCTTC. The entire variable domain, with the rest obtained from reference TRBV5-4 and TRBJ1-2, is as follows: ETGVTQSPTHLIKTRGQQVTLRCSSQSGHNTVSWYQQALGQGPQFIFQYYREEENGRGNFPPRFSGLQFPNYSSELNVNALELDDSALYLCASSLEARLNYGYTFGSGTRLTVV.